These T cell receptor beta chains were read from a single sample in a study of shared clonotypes between healthy human individuals. Libraries were prepared by immunoSEQ multiplex PCR; TCRdb keeps only in-frame clonotypes and omits some of them. The sample shows roughly 500,000 clones, 90% to 97% of them seen only once. The specimen was naive CD4+ T cells sorted from blood. These receptors all stem from a woman younger than 45 in good health. Each CDR3 is given with its conserved first and last residue. The D gene is left open where the match is weak. Where a row states a size, it is once, few, many or the class of an expanded clone; other rows omit it.

j_call	d_call	v_call	cdr3_length	clone_size	cdr3_aa	cdr3_nt
TRBJ2-1	TRBD1	TRBV28	14	NA	CASLETGVYNEQFF	TGTGCCAGCCTGGAGACAGGGGTCTACAATGAGCAGTTCTTC
TRBJ2-3	NA	TRBV19	14	NA	CASSNTVSTDTQYF	TGTGCCAGTAGCAACACGGTTAGCACAGATACGCAGTATTTT
TRBJ1-5	NA	TRBV7-8	12	NA	CASSLPAQPQHF	TGTGCCAGCAGCTTACCTGCACAGCCCCAGCATTTT
TRBJ2-2	TRBD1	TRBV27	20	NA	CASSPTHPGQRPPYTGELFF	TGTGCCAGCAGTCCAACCCATCCGGGACAGCGACCACCCTACACCGGGGAGCTGTTTTTT
TRBJ2-1	NA	TRBV19	13	NA	CASSIVSKNEQFF	TGTGCCAGTAGTATTGTCTCGAAAAATGAGCAGTTCTTC
TRBJ2-7	NA	TRBV18	12	NA	CASSPGINEQYF	TGTGCCAGCTCACCAGGTATCAACGAGCAGTACTTC
TRBJ2-7	TRBD1	TRBV11-1	14	NA	CASSLGWDRAEQYF	TGTGCCAGCAGCTTAGGTTGGGACAGGGCCGAGCAGTACTTC
TRBJ1-3	NA	TRBV5-4	14	NA	CASREGDSGNTIYF	TGTGCCAGCAGGGAGGGAGACTCTGGAAACACCATATATTTT
TRBJ2-3	TRBD1	TRBV18	15	NA	CASSPPTGRTDTQYF	TGTGCCAGCTCACCACCGACAGGGCGCACAGATACGCAGTATTTT
TRBJ1-1	NA	TRBV7-2	14	NA	CASRPATGSTEAFF	TGTGCCAGCAGACCGGCGACAGGATCCACTGAAGCTTTCTTT
TRBJ2-3	TRBD2	TRBV5-1	14	NA	CASSLVAGADTQYF	TGCGCCAGCAGCTTGGTAGCGGGAGCAGATACGCAGTATTTT
TRBJ1-1	TRBD1	TRBV5-8	14	NA	CASSQRTGATEAFF	TGTGCCAGCAGCCAAAGGACAGGGGCCACTGAAGCTTTCTTT
TRBJ2-7	NA	TRBV16	15	NA	CASSQSLGLPYEQYF	TGTGCCAGCAGCCAATCCCTGGGCCTACCCTACGAGCAGTACTTC
TRBJ2-1	TRBD1	TRBV10-3	16	NA	CATTTGTGAQTGEQFF	TGTGCCACCACGACCGGGACAGGGGCGCAAACGGGTGAGCAGTTCTTC
TRBJ2-7	TRBD2	TRBV18	16	NA	CASSLGTSGSIGEQYF	TGTGCCAGCTCACTCGGGACTAGCGGGAGTATAGGGGAGCAGTACTTC
TRBJ2-7	TRBD2	TRBV19	17	NA	CASTAGGLLDLGTEQYF	TGTGCCAGTACCGCGGGGGGATTGTTAGACCTGGGAACCGAGCAGTACTTC
TRBJ1-4	NA	TRBV28	14	NA	CASSPRALNEKLFF	TGTGCCAGCAGCCCTCGGGCCCTGAATGAAAAACTGTTTTTT
TRBJ2-1	TRBD2	TRBV6-6	15	NA	CASRRPSGRRNEQFF	TGTGCCAGCAGACGGCCGAGCGGGAGAAGGAATGAGCAGTTCTTC
TRBJ2-1	TRBD2	TRBV10-2	15	NA	CASREGPQSYNEQFF	TGCGCCAGCCGGGAGGGACCGCAATCCTACAATGAGCAGTTCTTC
TRBJ2-6	NA	TRBV2	16	NA	CASGGGYRAGANVLTF	TGTGCCAGCGGAGGGGGATATCGGGCTGGGGCCAACGTCCTGACTTTC
TRBJ1-5	TRBD1	TRBV5-4	16	NA	CASSSGGNRVPGPQHF	TGTGCCAGCAGCTCAGGGGGGAACAGGGTCCCGGGGCCCCAGCATTTT
TRBJ1-5	NA	TRBV6-6	13	NA	CASSYGGGQPQHF	TGTGCCAGCAGTTACGGCGGAGGGCAGCCCCAGCATTTT
TRBJ1-2	TRBD1	TRBV2	14	NA	CASSGTGPNYGYTF	TGTGCCAGCAGTGGGACAGGGCCTAACTATGGCTACACCTTC
TRBJ2-3	NA	TRBV19	16	NA	CASTVPGSGRTDTQYF	TGTGCCAGTACGGTCCCTGGAAGCGGGCGCACAGATACGCAGTATTTT
TRBJ1-5	NA	TRBV2	15	few	CASSETRYSNQPQHF	TGTGCCAGCAGTGAAACCCGCTATAGCAATCAGCCCCAGCATTTT
TRBJ2-7	TRBD2	TRBV6-6	12	NA	CASSYSRESQIF	TGTGCCAGCAGTTACTCGCGGGAGTCACAAATCTTC
TRBJ2-5	NA	TRBV2	15	NA	CASSEAGTGQETQYF	TGTGCCAGCAGTGAAGCAGGGACTGGCCAAGAGACCCAGTACTTC
TRBJ2-2	NA	TRBV30	15	NA	CAWSVGTLEAGELFF	TGTGCCTGGAGCGTCGGGACACTCGAGGCCGGGGAGCTGTTTTTT
TRBJ2-7	TRBD2	TRBV5-6	14	NA	CASSTGLANYEQYF	TGTGCCAGCAGCACAGGACTAGCCAACTACGAGCAGTACTTC
TRBJ2-2	TRBD1	TRBV10-3	16	NA	CAISETGQGRTGELFF	TGTGCCATCAGTGAGACGGGACAGGGAAGGACCGGGGAGCTGTTTTTT
TRBJ2-7	TRBD1	TRBV5-1	14	NA	CASSLRTGGDEQYF	TGCGCCAGCAGCTTACGGACAGGGGGCGACGAGCAGTACTTC
TRBJ1-1	TRBD1	TRBV6-5	14	NA	CASNPGQGGTEAFF	TGTGCCAGCAACCCGGGACAGGGTGGGACTGAAGCTTTCTTT
TRBJ2-2	NA	TRBV5-1	16	NA	CASSPTIGANTGELFF	TGCGCCAGCAGCCCGACGATTGGGGCGAACACCGGGGAGCTGTTTTTT
TRBJ2-6	NA	TRBV29-1	13	NA	CSVRRAGANVLTF	TGCAGCGTTAGACGGGCTGGGGCCAACGTCCTGACTTTC
TRBJ2-1	TRBD2	TRBV13	16	NA	CASSPQRETPYNEQFF	TGTGCCAGCAGCCCTCAGCGGGAGACCCCCTACAATGAGCAGTTCTTC
TRBJ1-4	NA	TRBV7-9	15	NA	CASSPRGGLNEKLFF	TGTGCCAGCAGCCCAAGAGGCGGACTTAATGAAAAACTGTTTTTT
TRBJ2-2	NA	TRBV2	17	NA	CASSRVGVVANTGELFF	TGTGCCAGCAGCAGGGTGGGGGTCGTAGCGAACACCGGGGAGCTGTTTTTT
TRBJ1-4	NA	TRBV7-9	12	NA	CASSQRAEKLFF	TGTGCCAGCAGTCAAAGGGCTGAAAAACTGTTTTTT
TRBJ2-4	NA	TRBV5-6	16	NA	CASSWTRKTAKNIQYF	TGTGCCAGCAGCTGGACACGGAAGACGGCCAAAAACATTCAGTACTTC
TRBJ2-1	NA	TRBV7-2	15	NA	CASSLWISGDNEQFF	TGTGCCAGCAGCTTATGGATTAGCGGAGACAATGAGCAGTTCTTC
TRBJ2-7	NA	TRBV25-1	13	NA	CASSGTTSYEQYF	TGTGCCAGTTCCGGGACAACCTCCTACGAGCAGTACTTC
TRBJ2-7	NA	TRBV2	15	once	CASRFGSGSRYEQYF	TGTGCCAGCAGATTCGGGAGTGGATCCCGCTACGAGCAGTACTTC
TRBJ2-7	NA	TRBV28	12	NA	CASQDRVHEQYF	TGTGCCAGTCAGGATAGAGTCCACGAGCAGTACTTC
TRBJ1-5	NA	TRBV6-1	15	NA	CASSPQVISNQPQHF	TGTGCCAGCAGCCCACAGGTTATTAGCAATCAGCCCCAGCATTTT
TRBJ1-2	NA	TRBV5-1	13	NA	CASSLVEKYGYTF	TGCGCCAGCAGCTTGGTGGAGAAATATGGCTACACCTTC
TRBJ1-4	TRBD1	TRBV27	16	NA	CASSERRTGADEKLFF	TGTGCCAGCAGCGAACGACGGACAGGGGCTGATGAAAAACTGTTTTTT
TRBJ2-7	TRBD2	TRBV5-4	14	NA	CASSYVTGGSEQYF	TGTGCCAGCAGCTACGTTACGGGGGGTAGCGAGCAGTACTTC
TRBJ1-1	NA	TRBV5-4	14	NA	CASSLYALNTEAFF	TGTGCCAGCAGCTTGTACGCATTGAACACTGAAGCTTTCTTT
TRBJ1-4	NA	TRBV5-1	16	NA	CASSSPGGVTNEKLFF	TGCGCCAGCAGTTCCCCTGGGGGGGTCACTAATGAAAAACTGTTTTTT
TRBJ2-7	TRBD2	TRBV5-1	15	NA	CASKLGGDYSYEQYF	TGCGCCAGTAAATTGGGAGGGGATTACTCCTACGAGCAGTACTTC
TRBJ2-2	TRBD2	TRBV5-1	14	NA	CASSSSGRTGELFF	TGCGCCAGCAGCTCTAGCGGGAGAACCGGGGAGCTGTTTTTT
TRBJ1-5	NA	TRBV2	16	NA	CASTSSGGARNQPQHF	TGTGCCAGCACTAGCTCGGGGGGGGCCCGCAATCAGCCCCAGCATTTT
TRBJ1-1	NA	TRBV19	15	few	CASSMSRAQNTEAFF	TGTGCCAGTAGTATGTCCAGAGCTCAGAACACTGAAGCTTTCTTT
TRBJ1-4	NA	TRBV28	13	NA	CAILTGLGEKLFF	TGTGCCATCTTAACAGGGTTAGGTGAAAAACTGTTTTTT